The clone carrying this TCR beta chain was observed at least ten times. The antigen is undetermined. These data come from a study of beta chain features in type 1 diabetes. Study-wide results and limits: Type 1 diabetes patients had TCRB CDR3s that were shorter (moderately but significantly so) in all four CD4+ subsets.

TCRB transcripts that were expressed got sequenced, as all of the isolated RNA had been reverse transcribed. Some clones are missing from TCRdb's copy, which holds only in-frame ones; the method was immunoSEQ multiplex PCR. The data hold 300,000 to 400,000 clones, with approximately 10% observed a single time. CDR1 is LNHNV and CDR2 is YYDKDF in the germline V gene (reference sequence). CDR3 length: 14 amino acids. Trimming at V came to 5 bases and at J to 5 bases, leaving 5 bases not matched to a gene. Sequenced sample: central memory CD4+ T cells from blood. This TCR was recovered from a man between 25 and 39 years old with type 1 diabetes. This chain connects TRBV15 to TRBJ1-4; 7 nucleotides agree with TRBD1. CDR3 bases: TGTGCCACCAGCGAGGGACAGAGGAATGAAAAACTGTTTTTT. Its protein is CATSEGQRNEKLFF.